The 30 T cell receptor beta chains given below trace back to one sample, sequenced in a study of T cell repertoires in cytomegalovirus infection. TCRdb reprocessed the reads via MiXCR and lists one record per CDR3 protein. The sample has 60,000 to 75,000 distinct CDR3 sequences, about 30% seen once. Their antigens remain unidentified. Sequencing was performed on CD8+ T cells from cultured PBMCs, taken from culture after CMV antigen stimulation. These receptors all come from a human donor in good health (CMV status not recorded). Some clones in this sample may be carry-over from other donors' samples.

The rearrangement joins TRBV20-1 to TRBJ2-3; D might be TRBD1 or TRBD2, each matching 6 bases. The CDR3 spans 15 residues. Germline V gives CDR1 DFQATT, CDR2 SNEGSKA (reference sequence). V was trimmed by 5 bases and J by 6 bases, leaving 21 bases between them. The CDR3 DNA is TGCAGTGCTCCCCCCCCCGGGGGCATTTTGGATACGCAGTATTTT. Amino acids: CSAPPPGGILDTQYF.

This clonotype came up a few times. The CDR3 DNA reads as TGTGCCAGCAGTGGGGGCTGGAGCGGTGAGACCCAGTACTTC. Translated: CASSGGWSGETQYF. The gene calls are TRBV7-9 and TRBJ2-5, with a possible D match to TRBD1 (6 bases). Germline assignment: CDR1 SEHNR and CDR2 FQNEAQ (reference sequence). Trimming took off 6 bases at V and 5 bases at J, with 16 bases between the two ends. The CDR3 has 14 amino acids.

The sample holds a few counts of this clonotype. This chain connects TRBV27 to TRBJ2-5; no definite D call. The CDR3 is 13 amino acids. From germline, CDR1 is MNHEY and CDR2 SMNVEV (reference sequence). Trimming cost V 8 bases and J 2 bases, with 12 bases left between them. CDR3 DNA: TGTGCCAGCTCATTAGGCGCGCAAGAGACCCAGTACTTC. It specifies CASSLGAQETQYF.

The rearrangement joins TRBV6-2 or TRBV6-3 to TRBJ2-6; D unresolved. The CDR3 covers 12 residues. V was pared by 10 bases and J by 4 bases, with 8 bases between. The germline V gene encodes CDR1 MNHEY and CDR2 SVGEGT. The DNA for the CDR3 is TGTGCCACCCTGGGGGGGGCCAACGTCCTGACTTTC. Its protein is CATLGGANVLTF.

Concerning this clonotype: A clone one base away is much larger, so this may be a read error. The rearrangement uses TRBV4-2 and TRBJ2-1, with D hard to call. Germline V CDR1 and CDR2: LGHNA, YNFKEQ. This CDR3 is 16 amino acids long. V was cut by 0 bases and J by 5 bases, with 14 bases left in between. The DNA of the CDR3 is TGTGCCAGCAGCCAAGATCATGCTTCCCGCAACAATGAGCAGTTCTTC. Encoded protein: CASSQDHASRNNEQFF.

The chain carries TRBV27 and TRBJ1-1, with D possibly TRBD1 on 5 matching bases. The V gene's germline CDR1 is MNHEY and CDR2 SMNVEV (reference sequence). V dropped 2 bases and J dropped 11 bases, with 12 bases sitting between them. CDR3 length: 12 amino acids. CDR3: CASSLMGRDAFF. The CDR3 DNA is TGTGCCAGCAGTTTAATGGGCAGGGACGCTTTCTTT.

Concerning this clonotype: This may be a read error, as it is one base from a much larger clone. The V gene is TRBV4-3, the J gene TRBJ1-1, with TRBD1 matching 7 bases. The CDR3 extends over 13 amino acids. Per the germline V gene, CDR1 is LGHNA and CDR2 is YSLEER. J was trimmed by 3 bases and V by 2 bases; bases with no gene match: 0. The CDR3 region is CASSQTGDTEAFF. The CDR3 DNA reads as TGCGCCAGCAGCCAAACAGGGGACACTGAAGCTTTCTTT.

As DNA, the CDR3 is TGTGCCAGCAGCTACGGGTGGCCCACCTTC. Amino acids: CASSYGWPTF. V usage is TRBV2 and J usage is TRBJ1-2; D unclear. The CDR3 totals 10 residues. Deletions cut 6 bases from V and 13 bases from J, with 12 bases between. Germline CDR1 is SNHLY and CDR2 is FYNNEI.

As for this clonotype: The conserved phenylalanine or tryptophan normally closing the CDR3 is absent here, so this likely arose from a read error. It is unclear where the CDR3 begins or ends on the DNA, so no DNA is shown, and the CDR3 is as TCRdb lists it. The J gene is TRBJ1-2, the V gene TRBV20-1. The CDR3 is 12 residues long, counting both termini. From germline, CDR1 is DFQATT and CDR2 SNEGSKA (reference sequence). The CDR3 spells CSARSRLQDDRV.

Worth noting for this clonotype: A junction boundary mismatches the germline segment, possibly from a read error. The chain is built from TRBV28 and TRBJ1-1; possible D gene TRBD1, 6 bases. From germline, CDR1 is MDHEN and CDR2 SYDVKM. This CDR3 spans 14 amino acids. DNA of the CDR3: TGTGCCGGCAGTTTGGGCAGGGGCGGCACTGAAGCTTTCTTT. Encoded protein: CAGSLGRGGTEAFF.

Many counts were recorded for this clonotype. The J gene is TRBJ2-7, the V gene TRBV4-1; D perhaps matches TRBD1 (6 bases). Germline V gives CDR1 MGHRA, CDR2 YSYEKL. The CDR3 has 17 amino acids. Trimming removed 0 bases from V and 5 bases from J, with 20 bases in between. The chain's CDR3 is CASSQEVPGQGQHEQYF. In DNA, the CDR3 is TGCGCCAGCAGCCAAGAGGTGCCGGGTCAGGGGCAACACGAGCAGTACTTC.

This clonotype was counted between two and nine times. The CDR3, as DNA: TGTGCCAGCAGTTACGCGCTAGCCACAGATACGCAGTATTTT. Translation: CASSYALATDTQYF. The rearrangement links TRBV6-6 to TRBJ2-3; the D gene is possibly TRBD2 (5 bases). The CDR3 extends over 14 amino acids. Germline V gene sequence: CDR1 MNHNY, CDR2 SVGAGI (reference sequence). V was trimmed by 2 bases and J by 2 bases, leaving 8 bases between them.

The sample holds one count of this clonotype. CDR3 sequence (DNA): TGCGCCAGCAGCTTGGTAATCAACAGGGTTTCCTACAATGAGCAGTTCTTC. It codes for CASSLVINRVSYNEQFF. The chain uses TRBV5-1 and TRBJ2-1; tentatively, D is TRBD1 (6 bases). The V end was cut by 0 bases, the J end by 1 base, with 14 bases between. From germline, CDR1 is SGHRS and CDR2 YFSETQ. The CDR3 is 17 residues long.

The rearrangement uses TRBV29-1 and TRBJ2-7; the match to TRBD1 covers 9 bases. The germline V gene has CDR1 SQVTM and CDR2 ANQGSEA. CDR3 size: 15 residues. Losses at the gene ends were 1 base for V and 4 bases for J; bases not matched to a gene: 8. DNA of the CDR3: TGCAGCGTTGAAGTATTTAGGGACAGGGCTTACGAGCAGTACTTC. This encodes CSVEVFRDRAYEQYF.

This clonotype was counted between two and nine times. The genes are TRBV28 and TRBJ1-1, with D possibly TRBD1 on 5 matching bases. CDR3 size: 14 residues. V lost 5 bases and J lost 3, with 13 bases in between. Germline values: CDR1 MDHEN, CDR2 SYDVKM. CDR3 sequence reads: CASSPSGTDTEAFF. The CDR3 DNA sequence: TGTGCCAGCAGTCCCTCAGGGACCGACACTGAAGCTTTCTTT.

This clonotype was picked up a small number of times. The chain joins TRBV5-4 to TRBJ2-2, with D hard to call. V shed 2 bases and J shed 4 bases, with 6 bases lying between them. The germline V gene encodes CDR1 SGHNT and CDR2 YYREEE (reference sequence). The CDR3 is 13 residues long. The CDR3: CASSFSTTGELFF. CDR3 nucleotide sequence: TGTGCCAGCAGCTTCTCGACCACCGGGGAGCTGTTTTTT.

The chain carries TRBV27 and TRBJ1-5; no clear D gene. Trimming removed 2 bases at V and 7 bases at J, with 9 bases between. Germline lookup yields CDR1 MNHEY and CDR2 SMNVEV (reference sequence). This CDR3 has 13 residues. DNA of the CDR3: TGTGCCAGCAGTTTAGATAGTACCCAGCCCCAGCATTTT. This codes for CASSLDSTQPQHF.

A few counts support this clonotype. The chain couples TRBV7-9 to TRBJ1-3; no definite D call. CDR1 SEHNR and CDR2 FQNEAQ come from the germline V gene (reference sequence). This CDR3 region has 14 residues. The germline V and J ends were trimmed by 8 bases and 1 base, with 12 bases remaining between them. In nucleotides, the CDR3 is TGTGCCAGCGCGCCTGGGGTTTCTGGAAACACCATATATTTT. It specifies CASAPGVSGNTIYF.

The CDR3 is CASSSAFSGANVLTF. In nucleotides, the CDR3 is TGCGCCAGCAGCTCCGCCTTCTCTGGGGCCAACGTCCTGACTTTC. This sequence joins TRBV5-1 and TRBJ2-6, with D hard to call. Trimming took 3 bases from V and 0 from J, leaving 7 bases between them. From germline, CDR1 is SGHRS and CDR2 YFSETQ. The CDR3 covers 15 residues.

In its sample, this clonotype was seen many times. The V gene is TRBV7-6, the J gene TRBJ1-1; the D is unclear. The length of the CDR3 is 13 residues. Looked up from germline, CDR1 is SGHVS and CDR2 is FNYEAQ. Trimming cost V 5 bases and J 7 bases, with 14 bases left between them. The CDR3 protein is CASSPQSGVEAFF. DNA for the CDR3: TGTGCCAGCAGCCCCCAGAGTGGTGTTGAAGCTTTCTTT.

This clonotype was seen a handful of times. This chain joins TRBV19 and TRBJ2-1; 9 bases agree with TRBD2. Germline V lookup: CDR1 LNHDA, CDR2 SQIVND (reference sequence). CDR3 length equals 15 residues. Trimming took 2 bases from V and 5 from J; bases not matched to a gene: 4. CDR3 loop: CASSISGGSHNEQFF. CDR3 bases: TGTGCCAGTAGTATAAGCGGGGGGTCCCACAATGAGCAGTTCTTC.

The V and J genes are TRBV7-8 and TRBJ1-4; 10 bases agree with TRBD1. This CDR3 contains 16 residues. Germline loops: CDR1 SGHVS, CDR2 FQNEAQ. The trim removed 5 bases at V and 3 bases at J, leaving 6 bases unmatched. The CDR3 coding sequence is TGTGCCAGCAGCCCGACAGGGGGCCGGCCTAATGAAAAACTGTTTTTT. Translated: CASSPTGGRPNEKLFF.

This clonotype was detected only a few times. The V call is TRBV6-1, the J call TRBJ2-7; a weak D match, TRBD1 (6 bases). Germline CDR1 reads MNHNS; CDR2 reads SASEGT. The CDR3 is made up of 15 amino acids. With 1 base removed from V and 0 bases from J, the gap between germline ends came to 10 bases. CDR3 protein: CASSEGDILSYEQYF. CDR3 nucleotide sequence: TGTGCCAGCAGTGAAGGGGACATCCTCTCCTACGAGCAGTACTTC.

V usage is TRBV2 and J usage is TRBJ1-1; possibly TRBD1 for D (6 bases). Trimming removed 4 bases at V and 3 bases at J, with 18 bases between. This CDR3 has 16 amino acids. The germline V gene has CDR1 SNHLY and CDR2 FYNNEI. CDR3 residues: CASSGPTGSFYTEAFF. The CDR3 DNA reads TGTGCCAGCAGTGGACCGACAGGATCATTCTACACTGAAGCTTTCTTT.

Points on this clonotype: This may come from a read error, since a much larger clone is one base off. V is TRBV20-1 and J is TRBJ2-2; 8 bases are a match to TRBD2. This CDR3 region has 16 residues. Germline assignment: CDR1 DFQATT and CDR2 SNEGSKA (reference sequence). Trimming at V came to 5 bases and at J to 0 bases, leaving 8 bases not matched to a gene. This CDR3 is CSAVSSGPANTGELFF. CDR3 in DNA: TGCAGTGCTGTCTCTAGCGGGCCCGCGAACACCGGGGAGCTGTTTTTT.

This chain joins TRBV20-1 and TRBJ2-7; TRBD2 might be the D (6 bases). Trimming left V 6 bases short and J 2 bases short, with 14 bases between. This CDR3 contains 13 residues. Germline CDR1 DFQATT, CDR2 SNEGSKA (reference sequence). The CDR3 sequence: CSADGSPTYEQYF. The DNA of the CDR3 is TGCAGTGCCGACGGGAGCCCAACCTACGAGCAGTACTTC.

This clonotype has only a few counts. This rearrangement joins TRBV2 to TRBJ2-3, with 9 nucleotides matching TRBD2. CDR3 length: 15 amino acids. Trimming removed 3 bases from V and 4 bases from J; junction bases left unmatched: 5. Germline CDR1 is SNHLY and CDR2 is FYNNEI. The CDR3 is CASSDVAGDPDTQYF. The DNA of the CDR3 is TGTGCCAGCAGTGATGTAGCGGGGGACCCAGATACGCAGTATTTT.

The chain has TRBV7-3 and TRBJ2-7; 10 nucleotides agree with TRBD1. The CDR3 length is 16 residues. Germline-derived CDR1 and CDR2 are SGHTA and FQGTGA. After removal of 2 bases from V and 3 bases from J, the junction contained 7 bases not matched to a gene. The CDR3 loop reads CASSLLTGQGYYEQYF. The CDR3, as DNA: TGTGCCAGCAGCTTACTTACGGGACAGGGGTACTACGAGCAGTACTTC.

The J gene is TRBJ1-2, the V gene TRBV27; D possibly corresponds to TRBD1 (6 bases). CDR3 size: 13 residues. V lost 2 bases and J 7 bases, leaving 11 bases between the germline ends. The V gene's germline CDR1 is MNHEY and CDR2 SMNVEV (reference sequence). CDR3 DNA sequence: TGTGCCAGCAGTTTAGGGGGGCCAGGTGGCTACACCTTC. Its protein product is CASSLGGPGGYTF.

This clonotype has at least ten counts. V and J are TRBV7-2 and TRBJ2-5, with TRBD2 matching 15 bases. V gave up 5 bases and J gave up 4 bases; unmatched junction bases: 8. The CDR3 length is 17 residues. CDR1 and CDR2 (germline): SGHTA, FQGNSA. CDR3 coding DNA: TGTGCCAGCAGCCCCTGGACTAGCGGGGGGGCCGGAGAGACCCAGTACTTC. Protein: CASSPWTSGGAGETQYF. Filled out from reference TRBV7-2 and TRBJ2-5, the complete variable domain reads GAGVSQSPSNKVTEKGKDVELRCDPISGHTALYWYRQSLGQGLEFLIYFQGNSAPDKSGLPSDRFSAERTGGSVSTLTIQRTQQEDSAVYLCASSPWTSGGAGETQYFGPGTRLLVL.